This T cell receptor beta chain was sequenced for a study of blood T cell repertoires in COVID-19. Looking at the study overall: Samples of COVID-19 (acute and convalescent) were obtained from the United States, Italy and Spain. Nucleic acid was either cDNA or gDNA, and it came from T cells, B-cell-depleted T cells, or PBMCs.

The CDR3 runs 14 residues. Germline V lookup: CDR1 SGHRS, CDR2 YFSETQ. V lost 4 bases, J lost 1 base, and 11 bases lay in between. In the original analysis: Estimation of nucleated cell counts was performed using reference gene primer amplification. The method was immunoSEQ multiplex PCR; TCRdb's version includes in-frame clones alone and lacks a portion of them. The V and J calls and clone size are taken from that table; D and trimming were inferred from the DNA. The table records hundreds of thousands of clones, about 89% of them present only once. This receptor was obtained from a woman aged 45-60 years who had recovered from COVID-19. Sequencing was done on a sample of peripheral blood. This chain joins TRBV5-1 and TRBJ2-5; D not certain. The CDR3 reads CASSQSRSQETQYF. The CDR3 nucleotides read TGCGCCAGCAGCCAAAGTAGAAGCCAAGAGACCCAGTACTTC. Full variable domain (missing parts from reference TRBV5-1 and TRBJ2-5): KAGVTQTPRYLIKTRGQQVTLSCSPISGHRSVSWYQQTPGQGLQFLFEYFSETQRNKGNFPGRFSGRQFSNSRSEMNVSTLELGDSALYLCASSQSRSQETQYFGPGTRLLVL.